The clone carrying this T cell receptor (beta chain) has just a few counts. Its cognate antigen is unknown. The data belong to a study of blood T cells in healthy people across ages. Study conclusions and caveats: CMV status of donors was unknown, possibly confounding expanded clonotype changes. Unsorted PBMCs prevented conclusive naive versus antigen-experienced comparison.

They isolated at least 7 million PBMCs from each sample. Germline V gene lookup returns CDR1 MGHRA and CDR2 YSYEKL. The CDR3 loop spans 13 amino acids. The second PCR ran 7 to 11 cycles with a sample-barcoded 5' primer and J-beta primers. Via MiXCR, TCRdb re-called the 5' RACE reads, giving one row per CDR3 protein. This sample yields more than 650,000 distinct CDR3 sequences, of which roughly 20% are seen a single time; around 22% belongs to the top ten. The receptor's source is a man aged 70-80 years in good health. The chain carries TRBV4-1 and TRBJ2-5; D is undetermined. The J call may be mistaken, given a closer DNA end match to TRBJ2-1. The specimen was blood. The DNA of the CDR3 is TGCGCCAGCAGCCAAGAAAAGGTCAATGAGCAGTTCTTC. This sequence encodes CASSQEKVNEQFF.